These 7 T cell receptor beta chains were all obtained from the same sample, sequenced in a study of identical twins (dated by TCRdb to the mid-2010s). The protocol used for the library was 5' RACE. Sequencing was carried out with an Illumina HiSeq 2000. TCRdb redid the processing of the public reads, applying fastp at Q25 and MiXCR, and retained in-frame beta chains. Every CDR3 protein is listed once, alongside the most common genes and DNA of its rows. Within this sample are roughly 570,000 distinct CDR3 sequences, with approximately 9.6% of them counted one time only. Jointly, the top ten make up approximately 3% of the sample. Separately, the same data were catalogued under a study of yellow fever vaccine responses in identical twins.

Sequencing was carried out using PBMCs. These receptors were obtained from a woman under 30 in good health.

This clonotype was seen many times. The CDR3 bases are TGTGCCAGCAGTCTCGACAGATTGGGAACTGAAGCTTTCTTT. Protein product: CASSLDRLGTEAFF. The gene calls are TRBV6-5 and TRBJ1-1; a weak D match, TRBD1 (5 bases). Trimming stripped 5 bases from V and 5 bases from J, with 15 bases between. Germline V gives CDR1 MNHEY, CDR2 SVGAGI. This CDR3 region has 14 residues.

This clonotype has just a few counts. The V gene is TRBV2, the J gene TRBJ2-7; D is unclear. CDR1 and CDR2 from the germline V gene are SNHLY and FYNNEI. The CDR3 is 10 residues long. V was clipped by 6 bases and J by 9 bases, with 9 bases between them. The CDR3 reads CASRGARQYF. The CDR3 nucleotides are TGTGCCAGCAGAGGCGCGAGGCAGTACTTC.

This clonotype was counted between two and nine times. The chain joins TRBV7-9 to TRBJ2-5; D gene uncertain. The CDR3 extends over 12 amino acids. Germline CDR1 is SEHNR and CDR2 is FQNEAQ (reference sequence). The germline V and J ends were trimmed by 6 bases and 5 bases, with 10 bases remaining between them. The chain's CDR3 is CASRSLTETQYF. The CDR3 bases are TGTGCCAGCAGGAGCTTGACGGAGACCCAGTACTTC.

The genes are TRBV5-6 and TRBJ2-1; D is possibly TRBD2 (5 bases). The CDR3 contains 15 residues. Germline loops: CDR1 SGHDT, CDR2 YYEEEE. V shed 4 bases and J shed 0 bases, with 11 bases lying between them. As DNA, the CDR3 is TGTGCCAGCAGCCCCGGGGTGCGCTCCTACAATGAGCAGTTCTTC. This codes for CASSPGVRSYNEQFF.

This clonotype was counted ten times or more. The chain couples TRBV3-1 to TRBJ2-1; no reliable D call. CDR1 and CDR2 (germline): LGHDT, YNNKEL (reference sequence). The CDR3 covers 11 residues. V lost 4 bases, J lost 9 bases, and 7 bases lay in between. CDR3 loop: CASSRTREQFF. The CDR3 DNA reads TGTGCCAGCAGCCGGACGCGTGAGCAGTTCTTC.

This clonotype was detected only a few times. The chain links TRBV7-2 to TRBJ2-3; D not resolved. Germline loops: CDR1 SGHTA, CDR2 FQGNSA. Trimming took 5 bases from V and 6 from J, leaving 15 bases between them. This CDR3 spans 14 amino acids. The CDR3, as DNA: TGTGCCAGCAGCCCTCCAACGGGCCACGATACGCAGTATTTT. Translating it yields CASSPPTGHDTQYF.

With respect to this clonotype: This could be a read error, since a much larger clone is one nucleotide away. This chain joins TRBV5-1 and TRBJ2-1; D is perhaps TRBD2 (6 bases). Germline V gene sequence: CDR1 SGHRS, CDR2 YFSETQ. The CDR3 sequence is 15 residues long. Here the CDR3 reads CASSIAGLEYNVQFF. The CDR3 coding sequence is TGCGCCAGCAGCATCGCGGGACTGGAATACAATGTGCAGTTCTTC. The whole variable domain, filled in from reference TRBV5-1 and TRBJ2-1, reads KAGVTQTPRYLIKTRGQQVTLSCSPISGHRSVSWYQQTPGQGLQFLFEYFSETQRNKGNFPGRFSGRQFSNSRSEMNVSTLELGDSALYLCASSIAGLEYNVQFFGPGTRLTVL.